The 16 T cell receptor beta chains reported below all come from one sample, sequenced in a study of blood T cell repertoires in COVID-19. Sequenced by immunoSEQ multiplex PCR; TCRdb stores in-frame clones only, minus some. Of a few hundred thousand clones in the sample, approximately 90% are singletons; the top ten hold around 1.2%. The sample taken for sequencing was PBMCs or T cells enriched from blood (not recorded which). The origin of the receptors is a woman between 18 and 29 years old who had recovered from COVID-19.

This sequence joins TRBV18 and TRBJ2-7, with D perhaps matching TRBD2 (6 bases). Between the trimmed V and J ends, which lost 4 bases and 3 bases, there was a span of 16 bases. The length of the CDR3 is 15 residues. Per the germline V gene, CDR1 is KGHSH and CDR2 is LQKENI. The CDR3 reads CASSRGEAQNYEQYF. CDR3 DNA sequence: TGTGCCAGCTCACGGGGGGAAGCACAGAACTACGAGCAGTACTTC.

The CDR3 region has the DNA TGTGCCAGTAGTATAATGGCCGGGTCCCACACTGAAGCTTTCTTT. Its protein product is CASSIMAGSHTEAFF. The genes are TRBV19 and TRBJ1-1; D unclear. Trimming shortened V by 2 bases and J by 3 bases, and 13 bases separated the two germline ends. CDR1 is LNHDA, CDR2 SQIVND, per germline (reference sequence). The CDR3 totals 15 residues.

The V gene is TRBV3-1 (or the pseudogene TRBV3-2), the J gene TRBJ1-6; no clear D. Trimming cost V 5 bases and J 0 bases, with 11 bases left between them. CDR3 length equals 16 residues. Germline V lookup: CDR1 LGHDT, CDR2 YNNKEL (reference sequence). CDR3 nucleotide sequence: TGTGCCAGCAGCAGTGGGGAGGGCTCCTATAATTCACCCCTCCACTTT. Translating gives CASSSGEGSYNSPLHF.

The chain joins TRBV2 to TRBJ2-2, with 7 bases aligning to TRBD1. CDR1 and CDR2 from the germline V gene are SNHLY and FYNNEI. V lost 11 bases, J lost 7 bases, and 7 bases stayed unmatched. This CDR3 spans 12 amino acids. CDR3 DNA: TGTGCCTCCACCCAGGGGGTCGGGGAGCTGTTTTTT. This codes for CASTQGVGELFF. Supplemented by reference TRBV2 and TRBJ2-2, the full variable domain reads EPEVTQTPSHQVTQMGQEVILRCVPISNHLYFYWYRQILGQKVEFLVSFYNNEISEKSEIFDDQFSVERPDGSNFTLKIRSTKLEDSAMYFCASTQGVGELFFGEGSRLTVL.

The V gene is TRBV27, the J gene TRBJ2-7; the match to TRBD1 covers 11 bases. The J segment lost 5 bases and the V segment lost 3 bases, leaving 12 bases of the junction unmatched. The CDR3 contains 17 residues. The germline CDR1 and CDR2 sequences are MNHEY and SMNVEV (reference sequence). The CDR3 reads CASSFTNRDRGENEQYF. DNA for the CDR3: TGTGCCAGCAGTTTTACTAACCGGGACAGGGGGGAAAACGAGCAGTACTTC.

The J gene is TRBJ2-7, the V gene TRBV9, with 10 bases identical to TRBD2. The CDR3 runs to 15 residues. J lost 4 bases, V lost 4 bases, and 8 bases had no gene match. Germline CDR1 reads SGDLS; CDR2 reads YYNGEE. The CDR3 here is CASSLSTSGLYEQYF. CDR3 nucleotide sequence: TGTGCCAGCAGCCTCTCGACTAGCGGGCTATACGAGCAGTACTTC.

The chain couples TRBV4-1 to TRBJ2-1, with a weak D call TRBD2 (5 bases). The CDR3 is made up of 13 amino acids. Germline V gene lookup returns CDR1 MGHRA and CDR2 YSYEKL. The V end was cut by 4 bases, the J end by 7 bases, with 11 bases between. CDR3 in DNA: TGCGCCAGCAGCCCGGCCACGGGGAATGAGCAGTTCTTC. Translating it yields CASSPATGNEQFF.

V is TRBV6-1 and J is TRBJ1-1, with a tentative D call TRBD1 (5 bases). The CDR3 runs 14 residues. V was cut by 3 bases and J by 5 bases, with 13 bases left in between. Germline-derived CDR1 and CDR2 are MNHNS and SASEGT. CDR3 DNA: TGTGCCAGCAGTGAGCAAGGGGACTTGACTGAAGCTTTCTTT. Its protein product is CASSEQGDLTEAFF.

This chain joins TRBV2 and TRBJ2-1; 11 nucleotides line up with TRBD2. CDR1 and CDR2 from the germline V gene are SNHLY and FYNNEI. Trimming at V came to 4 bases and at J to 3 bases, leaving 5 bases not matched to a gene. This CDR3 region has 16 residues. CDR3 in amino acids: CASSARLAGNYNEQFF. The CDR3 nucleotides are TGTGCCAGCAGTGCTAGACTAGCGGGAAACTACAATGAGCAGTTCTTC. Full variable domain (outside the CDR3, taken from reference TRBV2 and TRBJ2-1): EPEVTQTPSHQVTQMGQEVILRCVPISNHLYFYWYRQILGQKVEFLVSFYNNEISEKSEIFDDQFSVERPDGSNFTLKIRSTKLEDSAMYFCASSARLAGNYNEQFFGPGTRLTVL.

The chain is built from TRBV6-5 and TRBJ2-1; 7 bases match TRBD2. Losses at the gene ends were 7 bases for V and 10 bases for J; bases not matched to a gene: 13. CDR3 length equals 14 residues. Germline V gene sequence: CDR1 MNHEY, CDR2 SVGAGI. The CDR3 protein is CASNPLHREGEQFF. In nucleotides, the CDR3 is TGTGCCAGCAATCCCCTGCATAGGGAGGGGGAGCAGTTCTTC.

This chain joins TRBV30 and TRBJ2-3; TRBD2 matches 12 bases. V lost 8 bases and J lost 1; bases outside the gene matches: 7. CDR3 length equals 15 residues. Germline V CDR1 and CDR2: GTSNPN, SVGIG (reference sequence). As DNA, the CDR3 is TGTGCCGCCAATAGACTAGCGGGGGGCACAGATACGCAGTATTTT. Amino acids: CAANRLAGGTDTQYF.

The chain combines TRBV27 with TRBJ2-2, with D perhaps matching TRBD1 (6 bases). Trimming took off 2 bases at V and 5 bases at J, with 15 bases between the two ends. CDR3 size: 16 residues. From germline, CDR1 is MNHEY and CDR2 SMNVEV (reference sequence). In nucleotides, the CDR3 is TGTGCCAGCAGTTTAAAGGGCAGGGGTTGGACCGGGGAGCTGTTTTTT. Its translation is CASSLKGRGWTGELFF.

The rearrangement uses TRBV15 and TRBJ1-1, with 7 bases that match TRBD1. This CDR3 is 13 amino acids long. J lost 1 base, V lost 4 bases, and 0 bases had no gene match. From germline, CDR1 is LNHNV and CDR2 YYDKDF (reference sequence). CDR3 protein: CATSNRGNTEAFF. The CDR3 DNA sequence: TGTGCCACCAGCAACAGGGGGAACACTGAAGCTTTCTTT.

This chain links TRBV7-6 with TRBJ1-1; D possibly corresponds to TRBD1 (5 bases). Trimming shortened V by 2 bases and J by 3 bases, and 10 bases separated the two germline ends. The CDR3 has 14 amino acids. Germline V gives CDR1 SGHVS, CDR2 FNYEAQ. CDR3 in amino acids: CASSLPGMHTEAFF. CDR3 bases: TGTGCCAGCAGCTTACCAGGGATGCACACTGAAGCTTTCTTT.

The V call is TRBV28, the J call TRBJ2-1; TRBD1 matches 9 bases. The CDR3 is 15 residues long. Unmatched junction bases numbered 7, after V lost 3 bases and J lost 7 bases. Germline CDR1 and CDR2: MDHEN and SYDVKM. This CDR3 is CASSFWDRVRNEQFF. CDR3 nucleotide sequence: TGTGCCAGCAGTTTTTGGGACAGGGTGAGGAATGAGCAGTTCTTC.

The chain employs TRBV19 and TRBJ2-7, with D possibly being TRBD1 (6 bases). The ends were cut back, 9 bases at V and 4 bases at J, with 16 bases in the middle. This CDR3 is built from 13 residues. CDR1 LNHDA and CDR2 SQIVND come from the germline V gene (reference sequence). CDR3 region: CASRVEGVYEQYF. Written as DNA, the CDR3 is TGTGCCAGCCGCGTCGAGGGGGTTTACGAGCAGTACTTC.